This TCR beta chain was observed in a study of OX40 agonist ivuxolimab in advanced cancers. Study outcomes and limitations: Partial responders at 0.1-3.0 mg/kg had among the lowest clonal expansion. Antigen specificity remained undetermined for the expanded peripheral T cells.

Turning to this clone: Its specificity is unknown.

Method: immunoSEQ multiplex PCR; TCRdb's copy keeps in-frame clones and lacks some. The sample carries tens of thousands of clones, roughly 90% recorded once. Germline CDR1 is SGHNT and CDR2 is YYREEE (reference sequence). The ends were cut back, 2 bases at V and 2 bases at J, with 11 bases in the middle. The CDR3 consists of 15 residues. The V gene is TRBV5-4, the J gene TRBJ2-1; TRBD2 is a possible D gene (5 bases). Sequencing was performed on CD4+ or CD8+ T cells sorted from blood, taken in a trial of the OX40 agonist ivuxolimab. The TCR comes from an adult with an advanced solid tumor such as melanoma, head and neck, liver or kidney cancer. The CDR3 nucleotides are TGTGCCAGCAGCTTAGGGAGCGCAACCTACAATGAGCAGTTCTTC. Amino acid sequence: CASSLGSATYNEQFF.